Below, 10 T cell receptor beta chains from the same sample are listed, as sequenced in a study of regulatory T cells in long-lasting Graves disease (dated by TCRdb to the early 2020s). Library creation used multiplex PCR. TCRdb records Illumina HiSeq 4000 as the sequencer. TCR beta libraries were built with iRepertoire HTBI primers and Arm-PCR amplification of CDR3 regions. TCRdb cleaned the public reads at Q25 with fastp, built clones with MiXCR and kept in-frame beta chains. All rows with the same CDR3 protein become a single entry with the most common DNA and genes. Present in this sample are around 330,000 distinct CDR3 sequences, about a sixth of which were seen just once. About 38% of the sample rests with the top ten. The sample's time point, from its label and the paper: newly diagnosed GD, antithyroid drugs for less than 3 months. For both TCR sequencing and RNA sequencing, RNA was extracted from PBMCs in TRIzol.

Material: peripheral blood mononuclear cells (PBMCs), obtained at new diagnosis, from a patient treated with antithyroid drugs. All receptors come from a female donor with Graves disease.

Ten or more counts support this clonotype. The genes are TRBV20-1 and TRBJ1-6; possibly TRBD1 for D (5 bases). Germline CDR1 reads DFQATT; CDR2 reads SNEGSKA (reference sequence). V was clipped by 5 bases and J by 8 bases, with 10 bases between them. The CDR3 has 12 amino acids. CDR3 loop: CSAQQDDSPLHF. CDR3 DNA: TGCAGTGCTCAACAGGACGATTCACCCCTCCACTTT.

This sequence joins TRBV4-1 and TRBJ1-4; a weak D match, TRBD1 (5 bases). The germline CDR1 and CDR2 sequences are MGHRA and YSYEKL. Trimming took 5 bases from V and 0 from J, leaving 16 bases between them. The CDR3 extends over 17 amino acids. The CDR3 nucleotides are TGCGCCAGCAGCGAATTGGGGACGAAGGCAACTAATGAAAAACTGTTTTTT. The encoded protein is CASSELGTKATNEKLFF.

The chain is built from TRBV14 and TRBJ1-6; D unresolved. Germline V gene sequence: CDR1 SGHDN, CDR2 FVKESK. The CDR3 runs 13 residues. Trimming removed 6 bases at V and 7 bases at J, with 10 bases between. CDR3 nucleotide sequence: TGTGCCAGCAGTCAAACGAGGAATTCACCCCTCCACTTT. This codes for CASSQTRNSPLHF. The variable domain in full, with the rest retrieved from reference TRBV14 and TRBJ1-6, is EAGVTQFPSHSVIEKGQTVTLRCDPISGHDNLYWYRRVMGKEIKFLLHFVKESKQDESGMPNNRFLAERTGGTYSTLKVQPAELEDSGVYFCASSQTRNSPLHFGNGTRLTVT.

This chain links TRBV6-1 with TRBJ2-7; maybe TRBD1 (5 bases). The V and J ends lost 4 bases and 3 bases respectively, with 16 bases between them. CDR3 size: 15 residues. From germline, CDR1 is MNHNS and CDR2 SASEGT. The CDR3 sequence: CASSVSAGSYYEQYF. The CDR3 DNA reads as TGTGCCAGCAGTGTTTCAGCAGGGTCTTACTACGAGCAGTACTTC.

This clonotype was recorded many times. The chain is built from TRBV12-3 or TRBV12-4 and TRBJ1-6; maybe TRBD1 (5 bases). The CDR3 extends over 12 amino acids. V gave up 6 bases and J gave up 10 bases, with 10 bases separating them. CDR3 loop: CASRLPGSPLHF. The DNA of the CDR3 is TGTGCCAGCAGACTTCCAGGGTCACCCCTCCACTTT.

This clonotype was observed many times. CDR3 sequence (DNA): TGTGCCAGCAGAACTGGGCGGATGAACACTGAAGCTTTCTTT. Translated, it gives CASRTGRMNTEAFF. This chain links TRBV12-3 or TRBV12-4 with TRBJ1-1; D unresolved. The ends were cut back, 6 bases at V and 0 bases at J, with 11 bases in the middle. The CDR3 consists of 14 residues.

This clonotype was picked up many times. The chain combines TRBV28 with TRBJ2-7; 7 bases agree with TRBD2. V lost 8 bases, J lost 6 bases, and 4 bases stayed unmatched. Germline CDR1 MDHEN, CDR2 SYDVKM. The CDR3 runs to 11 residues. The chain's CDR3 is CASRGGAEQYF. Written as DNA, the CDR3 is TGTGCCAGCCGCGGGGGTGCCGAGCAGTACTTC.

This clonotype was counted many times. V is TRBV11-2 and J is TRBJ2-3, with a weak D call TRBD2 (5 bases). V gave up 3 bases and J gave up 6 bases, with 19 bases separating them. CDR1 and CDR2 (germline): SGHAT, FQNNGV. The CDR3 has 16 amino acids. The CDR3 protein is CASSLSGRRIADTQYF. CDR3 nucleotides: TGTGCCAGCAGCTTGAGCGGCAGGAGGATTGCGGATACGCAGTATTTT.

This clonotype was counted at least ten times. This chain uses TRBV5-5 with TRBJ2-1; 8 positions match TRBD1. Germline V lookup: CDR1 SGHKS, CDR2 YYEKEE (reference sequence). Unmatched junction bases numbered 7, after V lost 1 base and J lost 7 bases. This CDR3 is built from 15 residues. This chain's CDR3 is CASSLFQGALNEQFF. DNA of the CDR3: TGTGCCAGCAGCTTGTTTCAGGGGGCGCTTAATGAGCAGTTCTTC.

Details on this clonotype: This probably arose from a read error, given a far larger clone one base away. Because the CDR3 is missing its conserved closing phenylalanine or tryptophan, this is likely a read error. This sequence joins TRBV2 and TRBJ1-6; D is unresolved. Trimming took off 7 bases at V and 7 bases at J, with 17 bases between the two ends. CDR3 length: 15 residues. Germline CDR1 is SNHLY and CDR2 is FYNNEI. The CDR3 loop reads CASTSYRVTNSPLHL. The CDR3 bases are TGTGCCAGCACTTCATACCGGGTTACAAATTCACCCCTCCACCTT.